Reported below is one TCR beta chain. Its specificity is not known. This entry is derived from a study of radiation and T cells in renal cell carcinoma. Study outcomes and limitations: Top tumor clonotypes rose in blood 2 weeks post-radiation, then contracted.

Clones were read by immunoSEQ multiplex PCR, and TCRdb kept only the in-frame ones, dropping some. The table lists 130,000 to 150,000 clones, approximately 86% of them singletons. Time point reported: blood 4 weeks post-SBRT, at nephrectomy. Treatment meaning: 15 Gy SBRT to primary tumor, nephrectomy 4 weeks later. Nephrectomy followed 15 Gy stereotactic body radiation by 4 weeks. Blood was sampled at baseline, 2 weeks and 4 weeks after SBRT. Germline CDR1 is SGHRS and CDR2 is YFSETQ. The CDR3 spans 16 residues. V lost 4 bases and J lost 7, with 20 bases in between. The TCR was taken from a woman in her 50s with renal cell carcinoma. The source material was blood, sampled from a patient whose treatment included radiotherapy and nephrectomy. V gene TRBV5-1 combines with J gene TRBJ1-4, with D possibly being TRBD1 (6 bases). CDR3 protein: CASSPSIVGGGEKLFF. The DNA of the CDR3 is TGCGCCAGCAGCCCCAGTATAGTAGGGGGGGGTGAAAAACTGTTTTTT.